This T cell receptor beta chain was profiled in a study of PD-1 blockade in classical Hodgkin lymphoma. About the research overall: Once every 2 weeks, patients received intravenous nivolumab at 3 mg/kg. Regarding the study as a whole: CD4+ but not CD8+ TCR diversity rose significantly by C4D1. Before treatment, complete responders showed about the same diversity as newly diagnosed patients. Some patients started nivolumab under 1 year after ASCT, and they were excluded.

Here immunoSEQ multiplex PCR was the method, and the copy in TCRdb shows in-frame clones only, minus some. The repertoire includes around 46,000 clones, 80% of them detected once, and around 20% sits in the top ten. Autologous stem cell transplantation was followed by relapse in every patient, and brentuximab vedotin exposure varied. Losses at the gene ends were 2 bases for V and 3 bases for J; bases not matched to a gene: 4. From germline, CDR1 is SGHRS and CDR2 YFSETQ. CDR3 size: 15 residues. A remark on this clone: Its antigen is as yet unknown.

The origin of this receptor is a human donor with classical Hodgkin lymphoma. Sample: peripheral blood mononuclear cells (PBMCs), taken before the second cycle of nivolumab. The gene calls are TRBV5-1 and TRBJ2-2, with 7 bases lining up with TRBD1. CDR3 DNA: TGCGCCAGCAGCTTTAAGGGGGCTGACACCGGGGAGCTGTTTTTT. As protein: CASSFKGADTGELFF.